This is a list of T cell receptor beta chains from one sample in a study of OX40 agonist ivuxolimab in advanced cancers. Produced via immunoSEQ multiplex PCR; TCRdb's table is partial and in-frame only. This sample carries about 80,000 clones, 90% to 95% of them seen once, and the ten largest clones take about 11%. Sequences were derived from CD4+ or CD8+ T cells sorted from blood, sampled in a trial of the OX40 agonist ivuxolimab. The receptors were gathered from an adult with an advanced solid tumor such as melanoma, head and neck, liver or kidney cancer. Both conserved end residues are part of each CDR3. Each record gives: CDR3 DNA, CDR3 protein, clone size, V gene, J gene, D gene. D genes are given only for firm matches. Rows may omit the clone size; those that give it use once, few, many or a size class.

TGTGCCAGCAGCTTGTCGGACAATGAGCAGTTCTTC,CASSLSDNEQFF,.,TRBV13,TRBJ2-1,.
TGCGCCAGCAGCTTGGGGGTACTGGGAAGCACAGATACGCAGTATTTT,CASSLGVLGSTDTQYF,.,TRBV5-1,TRBJ2-3,.
TGTGCCAGCAGTTTTCTTACAGGGGGGGACACTGAAGCTTTCTTT,CASSFLTGGDTEAFF,.,TRBV27,TRBJ1-1,TRBD1
TGCGCCAGCAGTGAAACTACTAGCGGGACTAGCACAGATACGCAGTATTTT,CASSETTSGTSTDTQYF,.,TRBV10-1,TRBJ2-3,TRBD2
TGTGCCAGCAGTGGGGAGGGGGGCTTGAATGAGCAGTTCTTC,CASSGEGGLNEQFF,once,TRBV2,TRBJ2-1,.
TGCGCCAGCAGCCAAGTGCTAGCGGGAGGAGAGACCCAGTACTTC,CASSQVLAGGETQYF,once,TRBV4-3,TRBJ2-5,TRBD2
TGTGCCAGCAGTTACTCCCCAGATACGCAGTATTTT,CASSYSPDTQYF,.,TRBV6-5,TRBJ2-3,.
TGCGCCAGCAGCCCGATGGGACTAGCGGGAGGCAATGAGCAGTTCTTC,CASSPMGLAGGNEQFF,.,TRBV4-3,TRBJ2-1,TRBD2
TGTGCCAGCTCAGATAGGCGGGGCTTCCAAGCCTACGAGCAGTACTTC,CASSDRRGFQAYEQYF,.,TRBV18,TRBJ2-7,.
TGTGCCAGCAGCCGACAGGGGTACAATGAGCAGTTCTTC,CASSRQGYNEQFF,.,TRBV27,TRBJ2-1,TRBD1
TGTGCCAGCAGCGCGGGCGGGCTCTCCTACGAGCAGTACTTC,CASSAGGLSYEQYF,.,TRBV9,TRBJ2-7,.
TGTGCCAGCAGTTTATACACTGGCTACGGGGAAAAACTGTTTTTT,CASSLYTGYGEKLFF,.,TRBV27,TRBJ1-4,.
TGTGCCAGCAGCTTTGGACGGACTAGCACAGATACGCAGTATTTT,CASSFGRTSTDTQYF,.,TRBV5-6,TRBJ2-3,.
TGTGCCAGCAGTGTCTTCGCCGGAACCGGGGAGCTGTTTTTT,CASSVFAGTGELFF,.,TRBV6-4,TRBJ2-2,.
TGTGCCAGCAGCTTAGTTTTCGGGCGGGACCTCTCCTACGAGCAGTACTTC,CASSLVFGRDLSYEQYF,.,TRBV7-8,TRBJ2-7,.